One T cell receptor beta chain is described in this entry. What it binds is not known. This record belongs to a study of radiotherapy plus CTLA-4 blockade in lung cancer. Study-wide results and caveats: After radiotherapy and ipilimumab, tumor-derived clones expanded in peripheral blood. The best predictor of response was reported to be early blood T cell clone dynamics, with interferon-beta.

The assay was immunoSEQ multiplex PCR, and TCRdb's table has in-frame clones only and misses some. The sample has about 90,000 clones; over 80% are singletons. The CDR3 length is 15 residues. Germline V gene data show CDR1 as MNHNS and CDR2 as SASEGT. The chain links TRBV6-1 to TRBJ2-5; TRBD1 matches 11 bases. With the DNA end fitting TRBJ2-7 better, the J assignment may be wrong. The sequence was obtained from a human donor with non-small cell lung cancer that progressed on radiotherapy plus ipilimumab. The material sequenced was peripheral blood, taken from a patient treated with radiotherapy plus ipilimumab. The chain's CDR3 is CASRGTGGSVYEQYF. The DNA for the CDR3 is TGTGCCAGCAGGGGGACAGGGGGTTCGGTCTACGAGCAGTACTTC.